One sample yielded the 19 T cell receptor beta chains listed below, sequenced in a study of spatial heterogeneity in lung cancer. Overall study results and limits: Intratumoral expanded alpha and beta TCR counts were found to track tumor mutation counts.

No antigen has been assigned to these receptors. Time point in this sample: sample taken at primary tumor resection. TCRdb fed the 5' RACE reads into MiXCR, producing one record per CDR3 protein. The sample lists some 5,500 distinct CDR3 sequences; around 15% were seen once. The sequencing here drew on lung tumor tissue, taken at surgery. Receptors originate from a male donor with early-stage non-small cell lung cancer.

This clonotype is medium-sized in the sample. Little can be read into the size of this beta chain, an off-target read in a library designed for alpha chains. As DNA, the CDR3 is TGTGCCAGCAGTGATAGCGGGACTAGTCACACCGGGGAGCTGTTTTTT. This translates into CASSDSGTSHTGELFF. This chain links TRBV6-5 with TRBJ2-2, with 8 nucleotides matching TRBD2. The length of the CDR3 is 16 residues. Germline trimming cut 5 bases from V and 3 bases from J; bases unmatched to any gene: 8. Germline CDR1 is MNHEY and CDR2 is SVGAGI.

This clonotype is judged medium-sized. This beta chain is a stray read from a library made for alpha chains; its abundance is not meaningful. The chain couples TRBV27 to TRBJ2-1, with D tentatively TRBD1 or TRBD2 (5 bases each). Germline CDR1 and CDR2: MNHEY and SMNVEV (reference sequence). The CDR3 sequence is 15 residues long. Trimming stripped 5 bases from V and 1 base from J, with 12 bases between. This CDR3 reads CASSRDGSSYNEQFF. CDR3 in DNA: TGTGCCAGCAGTCGGGACGGCTCGTCCTACAATGAGCAGTTCTTC.

This clonotype is classed as medium-sized. Since the library was made to target alpha chains, this beta chain is a stray read and its abundance is not meaningful. The V and J genes are TRBV3-1 and TRBJ2-5; D ambiguous. Trimming took 3 bases from V and 0 from J, leaving 11 bases between them. The CDR3 is 15 residues long. From germline, CDR1 is LGHDT and CDR2 YNNKEL (reference sequence). The CDR3 bases are TGTGCCAGCAGCCATCCCAGCCCATACCAAGAGACCCAGTACTTC. It is translated as CASSHPSPYQETQYF.

This clonotype was detected ten times or more. This beta chain is off target for a library built for alpha chains, so its abundance means little. The chain links TRBV5-1 to TRBJ2-7; 8 bases are a match to TRBD2. Looked up from germline, CDR1 is SGHRS and CDR2 is YFSETQ. The CDR3 consists of 15 residues. The junction had 6 bases not matched to a gene; V was cut back by 0 bases and J by 4 bases. Here the CDR3 reads CASSLDTGGRYEQYF. CDR3 in DNA: TGCGCCAGCAGCTTGGACACCGGCGGGAGGTACGAGCAGTACTTC.

This clonotype is medium-sized (0.01 to 0.1%) by share. The library was built for alpha chains, so this beta chain is an off-target read and its size means little. The rearrangement joins TRBV27 to TRBJ2-1; TRBD2 matches 10 bases. V lost 5 bases and J lost 6; bases outside the gene matches: 7. The CDR3 has 15 amino acids. The germline CDR1 and CDR2 sequences are MNHEY and SMNVEV (reference sequence). The CDR3 spells CASSPQASGSNEQFF. In nucleotides, the CDR3 is TGTGCCAGCAGTCCCCAGGCTAGCGGGAGCAATGAGCAGTTCTTC.

This clonotype was picked up many times. The library was prepared for alpha chains; this beta chain is a stray read, so its frequency means little. This chain joins TRBV20-1 and TRBJ2-7; D possibly uses TRBD1 or TRBD2 (5 bases each). Germline V gene lookup returns CDR1 DFQATT and CDR2 SNEGSKA (reference sequence). This CDR3 is 14 amino acids long. Trimming removed 0 bases from V and 5 bases from J, with 14 bases in between. The CDR3 protein is CSARDQLGTDEQYF. CDR3 coding DNA: TGCAGTGCTAGAGATCAATTAGGGACGGACGAGCAGTACTTC.

As for this clonotype: Possible read error: a much larger clone is one base away. This beta chain lies outside the target of a library built for alpha chains; its clone size means little. This chain joins TRBV11-2 and TRBJ1-2, with 10 bases lining up with TRBD1. Germline assignment: CDR1 SGHAT and CDR2 FQNNGV. This CDR3 is 16 amino acids long. The ends lost 1 base at V and 10 bases at J; junction bases unmatched: 12. CDR3 sequence reads: CASSLARAGTGDDYTF. CDR3 DNA sequence: TGTGCCAGCAGCTTAGCTCGTGCCGGGACAGGGGATGACTACACCTTC.

This clonotype has a count of ten or more. For a library built for alpha chains, this beta chain is a stray read; little rests on its size. The chain uses TRBV5-1 and TRBJ1-1; D possibly corresponds to TRBD1 (5 bases). The CDR3 is made up of 15 amino acids. Trimming took 0 bases from V and 0 from J, leaving 9 bases between them. Per the germline V gene, CDR1 is SGHRS and CDR2 is YFSETQ. CDR3 in amino acids: CASSLAPGLNTEAFF. DNA of the CDR3: TGCGCCAGCAGCTTGGCCCCGGGGCTGAACACTGAAGCTTTCTTT.

By share, this clonotype counts as medium-sized. With the library built for alpha chains, this beta chain is off target and its frequency is not meaningful. V usage is TRBV21-1 and J usage is TRBJ1-1. TRBV21-1 is an annotated pseudogene. CDR3 length: 15 residues. The CDR3 coding sequence is TGTGCCAGCACCACCCTGGAGACTACTAACACTGAAGCTTTCTTT. It codes for CASTTLETTNTEAFF.

This clonotype appeared many times. The size of this beta chain means little, since it is a stray read in a library made for alpha chains. The chain joins TRBV9 to TRBJ2-2; D is possibly TRBD2 (5 bases). The CDR3 has 15 residues. V was clipped by 3 bases and J by 3 bases, with 12 bases between them. Germline V gene sequence: CDR1 SGDLS, CDR2 YYNGEE. CDR3 DNA sequence: TGTGCCAGCAGCGGCGGGCTTTGGGACACCGGGGAGCTGTTTTTT. Its translation: CASSGGLWDTGELFF.

There are many counts of this clonotype. This beta chain appears as a stray read in a library generated for alpha chains; its size is not informative. The chain uses TRBV20-1 and TRBJ2-5; TRBD2 agrees at 12 bases. V lost 6 bases to trimming and J lost 5 bases; unmatched junction nucleotides: 4. The CDR3 runs 13 residues. Germline V lookup: CDR1 DFQATT, CDR2 SNEGSKA (reference sequence). The DNA for the CDR3 is TGCAGTGCCCCGACTAGCGGGGGTGAGACCCAGTACTTC. Protein: CSAPTSGGETQYF.

A note on this clonotype: The library was prepared for alpha chains; this beta chain is a stray read, so its frequency means little. The V gene is TRBV3-1, the J gene TRBJ2-5; perhaps TRBD1 as D (5 bases). The CDR3 has 13 residues. Germline CDR1 LGHDT, CDR2 YNNKEL (reference sequence). V shed 5 bases and J shed 1 base, with 8 bases lying between them. Written as DNA, the CDR3 is TGTGCCAGCAGCTTTGACAGCCAAGAGACCCAGTACTTC. Protein product: CASSFDSQETQYF.

By share, this clonotype counts as medium-sized (0.01 to 0.1%). With the library built for alpha chains, this beta chain is off target and its frequency is not meaningful. The gene calls are TRBV29-1 and TRBJ2-3; D not resolved. The CDR3 totals 14 residues. Trimming removed 1 base from V and 0 bases from J, with 8 bases in between. Germline V gene data show CDR1 as SQVTM and CDR2 as ANQGSEA. The CDR3 here is CSVEAQTSTDTQYF. The CDR3 nucleotides are TGCAGCGTTGAAGCCCAAACTAGCACAGATACGCAGTATTTT.

By share, this clonotype counts as medium-sized. Within a library made for alpha chains, this beta chain is off target, and its count is uninformative. This rearrangement joins TRBV3-1 to TRBJ2-2, with 7 bases fitting TRBD1. Germline lookup yields CDR1 LGHDT and CDR2 YNNKEL (reference sequence). J was trimmed by 5 bases and V by 4 bases; bases with no gene match: 1. This CDR3 has 13 amino acids. CDR3 in DNA: TGTGCCAGCAGCCGACAGGGAACCGGGGAGCTGTTTTTT. As protein: CASSRQGTGELFF.

By its share, this clonotype is medium-sized. Because the library targeted alpha chains, this beta chain is an off-target read whose size means little. The genes are TRBV11-2 and TRBJ2-7; TRBD2 agrees at 13 bases. Germline CDR1 reads SGHAT; CDR2 reads FQNNGV. Trimming took 5 bases from V and 6 from J; bases not matched to a gene: 10. The CDR3 runs to 16 residues. The chain's CDR3 is CASSTGLAGEFSEQYF. DNA of the CDR3: TGTGCCAGCAGCACAGGACTAGCGGGAGAATTTTCCGAGCAGTACTTC.

This clonotype is termed medium-sized (0.01 to 0.1%). With the library built for alpha chains, this beta chain is off target and its frequency is not meaningful. The genes are TRBV27 and TRBJ1-5; D might be TRBD1 (6 bases). The germline V gene encodes CDR1 MNHEY and CDR2 SMNVEV (reference sequence). Trimming stripped 2 bases from V and 1 base from J, with 9 bases between. The CDR3 has 15 amino acids. The CDR3 reads CASSLEGVSNQPQHF. The CDR3 bases are TGTGCCAGCAGTTTAGAGGGGGTGAGCAATCAGCCCCAGCATTTT.

This clonotype was seen at least ten times. The library was prepared for alpha chains; this beta chain is a stray read, so its frequency means little. The rearrangement uses TRBV5-1 and TRBJ2-1; TRBD2 agrees at 14 bases. Germline CDR1 is SGHRS and CDR2 is YFSETQ. The CDR3 loop spans 17 amino acids. Trimming cost V 0 bases and J 8 bases; bases outside gene matches: 7. The CDR3 sequence is CASSLAGTSGSVDEQFF. In nucleotides, the CDR3 is TGCGCCAGCAGCTTGGCGGGGACTAGCGGGAGTGTCGATGAGCAGTTCTTC. Full variable domain (outside the CDR3, taken from reference TRBV5-1 and TRBJ2-1): KAGVTQTPRYLIKTRGQQVTLSCSPISGHRSVSWYQQTPGQGLQFLFEYFSETQRNKGNFPGRFSGRQFSNSRSEMNVSTLELGDSALYLCASSLAGTSGSVDEQFFGPGTRLTVL.

This clonotype was counted a single time. For a library built for alpha chains, this beta chain is a stray read; little rests on its size. V gene TRBV24-1 combines with J gene TRBJ1-5; D ambiguous. The CDR3 consists of 16 residues. The V and J ends lost 5 bases and 4 bases respectively, with 17 bases between them. The V gene's germline CDR1 is KGHDR and CDR2 SFDVKD. The CDR3 nucleotides read TGTGCCACCAGTGTTTCCGGGGTCAGCGCTAATCAGCCCCAGCATTTT. This sequence encodes CATSVSGVSANQPQHF.

To note about this clonotype: This beta chain is a stray read from a library made for alpha chains; its abundance is not meaningful. The rearrangement joins TRBV6-2 or TRBV6-3 to TRBJ1-1; D perhaps matches TRBD1 (5 bases). The CDR3 totals 13 residues. V lost 11 bases, J lost 4 bases, and 17 bases lay in between. Germline V gene lookup returns CDR1 MNHEY and CDR2 SVGEGT. The CDR3 loop is CAGGKAAGTEAFF. The CDR3 nucleotides read TGTGCCGGGGGTAAAGCTGCTGGCACTGAAGCTTTCTTT.